The entry below gives a single TCR beta chain sequence along with its context. What it binds is unknown. These data come from a study of T cells expressing NK-cell markers. Study background: The sequencing cohort of eight donors included seven HCMV-seropositive individuals and one seronegative individual. Findings and caveats of the study: A handful of donors likewise had their CD3+CD56-NKG2C+ fraction led by these clonotypes. About six donors carried dominant NKG2C+ clonotypes that made up about 1.0-7.0% of their CD8+ T cells.

Reanalyzing the 5' RACE reads, TCRdb keeps one entry per CDR3 protein, without DNA. The repertoire table contains a few hundred thousand distinct CDR3 sequences. The CDR3 runs to 14 residues. Germline V lookup: CDR1 KGHSH, CDR2 LQKENI. Sequencing was carried out using blood T cells: a sorted CD56 or NKG2C T cell subset, CD4+ or CD8+ T cells, or bulk PBMC T cells (not recorded which). V and J are TRBV18 and TRBJ2-7; the D call of TRBD1 rests on TCRdb alone, since no DNA is present to check it. The receptor was isolated from a young man in good health. CDR3: CASSRDRAPYEQYF. The full variable domain, its missing parts supplied by reference TRBV18 and TRBJ2-7, is NAGVMQNPRHLVRRRGQEARLRCSPMKGHSHVYWYRQLPEEGLKFMVYLQKENIIDESGMPKERFSAEFPKEGPSILRIQQVVRGDSAAYFCASSRDRAPYEQYFGPGTRLTVT.